This TCR beta chain was observed in a study of identifying expanded T cells in peripheral blood. The germline gives CDR1 MGHRA, CDR2 YSYEKL. This CDR3 has 17 amino acids. J lost 5 bases, V lost 0 bases, and 9 bases had no gene match. The table came from immunoSEQ multiplex PCR; TCRdb's copy has only in-frame clones and leaves some out. Among some 93,000 clones, 85% to 90% were seen once, and the ten largest hold around 3.8%. This sequence was found in a person aged 18 to 70 in good health. The genes are TRBV4-1 and TRBJ2-3; 9 positions agree with TRBD2. What was sequenced was blood. CDR3 loop: CASSQDWGAGGIDTQYF. CDR3 DNA sequence: TGCGCCAGCAGCCAAGATTGGGGTGCGGGAGGGATAGATACGCAGTATTTT.